Here is one TCR beta chain with its context. The data are from a study of response to subunit inactivated influenza vaccine. MiXCR was run by TCRdb on the RT-PCR reads, yielding one entry per CDR3 protein. The sample has some 540,000 distinct CDR3 sequences, approximately 22% seen once. Trimming removed 8 bases at V and 2 bases at J, with 14 bases between. This CDR3 region has 14 residues. CDR1 and CDR2 (germline): MNHNS, SASEGT. This sample was shared with a second study, whose subject was T cells expressing NK-cell markers. That report adds: Template switching by 5'RACE with UMIs generated the TCR beta cDNA. It was sorted CD3+CD56+NKG2C+, CD3+CD56+NKG2C- and CD3+CD56-NKG2C+ T cells that supplied the TCR beta repertoires. Restriction of the sorted population to alpha-beta TCR T cells was achieved in several experiments with an anti-gamma-delta TCR antibody. Four donors showed these clonotypes also leading the CD3+CD56-NKG2C+ fraction.

The clonotype originates from a man aged 45-60 years who received an inactivated influenza vaccine. The genes are TRBV6-1 and TRBJ2-3; D call uncertain. Sequences were derived from CD4+ T cells sorted from PBMCs, sampled 12 days after vaccination. This CDR3 is CASRVTQSTDTQYF. The CDR3 bases are TGTGCCAGCCGTGTGACGCAGTCCACAGATACGCAGTATTTT.